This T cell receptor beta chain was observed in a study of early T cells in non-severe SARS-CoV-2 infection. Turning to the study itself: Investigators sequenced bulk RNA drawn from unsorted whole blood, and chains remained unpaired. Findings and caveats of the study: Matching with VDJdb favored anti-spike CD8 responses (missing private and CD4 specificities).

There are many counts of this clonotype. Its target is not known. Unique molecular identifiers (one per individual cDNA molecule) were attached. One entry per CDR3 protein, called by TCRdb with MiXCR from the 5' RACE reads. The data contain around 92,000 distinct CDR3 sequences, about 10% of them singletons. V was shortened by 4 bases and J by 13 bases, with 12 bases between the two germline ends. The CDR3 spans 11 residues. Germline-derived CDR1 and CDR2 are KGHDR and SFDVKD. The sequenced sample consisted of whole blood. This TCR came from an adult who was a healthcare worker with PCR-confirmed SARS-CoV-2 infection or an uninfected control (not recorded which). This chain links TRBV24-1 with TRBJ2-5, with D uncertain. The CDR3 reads CATSENEEWYF. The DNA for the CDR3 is TGTGCCACCAGTGAGAACGAGGAGTGGTACTTC.